The present T cell receptor beta chain was sequenced within a study of T cells in Graves' hyperthyroidism and ophthalmopathy. TCR beta CDR3 regions were amplified from RNA transcripts. TCR CDR3 underwent first-round RT-PCR with the HTBI primer set. TCRdb called the multiplex PCR reads again in MiXCR, with one record for every CDR3 protein. The sample yields 640,000 or so distinct CDR3 sequences, roughly 14% seen once. Trimming cost V 7 bases and J 3 bases; bases outside gene matches: 7. The V gene's germline CDR1 is MNHNS and CDR2 SASEGT. The CDR3 loop spans 15 amino acids. The sequencing input was blood. The chain carries TRBV6-1 and TRBJ1-2; 11 bases match TRBD1. The sequence came from a woman in her 40s with Graves' ophthalmopathy. In DNA, the CDR3 is TGTGCCAGCAAACCCGGACAGGGGGCTGACTATGGCTACACCTTC. Translating gives CASKPGQGADYGYTF.